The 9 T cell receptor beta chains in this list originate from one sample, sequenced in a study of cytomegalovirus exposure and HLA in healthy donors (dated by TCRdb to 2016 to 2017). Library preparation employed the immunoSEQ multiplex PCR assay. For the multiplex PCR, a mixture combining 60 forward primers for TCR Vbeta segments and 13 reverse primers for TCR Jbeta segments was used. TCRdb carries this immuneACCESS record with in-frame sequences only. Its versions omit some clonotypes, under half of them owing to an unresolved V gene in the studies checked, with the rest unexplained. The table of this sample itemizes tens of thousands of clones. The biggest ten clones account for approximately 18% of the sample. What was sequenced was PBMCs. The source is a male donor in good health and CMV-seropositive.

In nucleotides, the CDR3 is TGTGCCAGCAGTACCGGGACAGCCTATGGCTACACCTTC. Translating gives CASSTGTAYGYTF. The chain joins TRBV2 to TRBJ1-2, with 7 bases that match TRBD1. V lost 5 bases and J lost 4; bases outside the gene matches: 4. The CDR3 extends over 13 amino acids. CDR1 and CDR2 from the germline V gene are SNHLY and FYNNEI.

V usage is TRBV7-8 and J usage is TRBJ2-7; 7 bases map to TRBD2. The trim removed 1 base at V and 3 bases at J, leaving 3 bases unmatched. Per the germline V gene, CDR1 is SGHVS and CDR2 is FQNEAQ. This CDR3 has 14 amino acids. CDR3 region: CASSLGLANYEQYF. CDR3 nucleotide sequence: TGTGCCAGCAGCTTAGGACTAGCAAACTACGAGCAGTACTTC.

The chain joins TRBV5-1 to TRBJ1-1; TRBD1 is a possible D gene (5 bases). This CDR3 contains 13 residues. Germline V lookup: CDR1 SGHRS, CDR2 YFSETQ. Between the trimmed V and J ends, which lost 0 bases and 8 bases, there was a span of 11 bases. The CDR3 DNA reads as TGCGCCAGCAGCTTGGGTGGGGCCTACGAAGCTTTCTTT. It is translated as CASSLGGAYEAFF.

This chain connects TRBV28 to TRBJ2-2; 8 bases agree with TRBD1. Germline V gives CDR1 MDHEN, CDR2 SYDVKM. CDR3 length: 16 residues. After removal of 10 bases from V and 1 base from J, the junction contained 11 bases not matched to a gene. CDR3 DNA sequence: TGTGCCACCGGGACAGGAGGAGCGGAGAACACCGGGGAGCTGTTTTTT. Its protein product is CATGTGGAENTGELFF.

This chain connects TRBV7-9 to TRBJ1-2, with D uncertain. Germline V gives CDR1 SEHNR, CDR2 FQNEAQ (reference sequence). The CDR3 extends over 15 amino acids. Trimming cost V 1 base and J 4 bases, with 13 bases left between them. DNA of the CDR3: TGTGCCAGCAGCTTAGATTCGGAAGGAGCCTATGGCTACACCTTC. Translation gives CASSLDSEGAYGYTF.

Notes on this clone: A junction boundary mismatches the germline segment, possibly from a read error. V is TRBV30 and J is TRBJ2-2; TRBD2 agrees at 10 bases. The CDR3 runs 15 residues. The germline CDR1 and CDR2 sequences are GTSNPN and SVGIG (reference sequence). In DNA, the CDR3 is TGTGCCGGGAGGGCCGGGACTAGCGACACCGGGGAGCTGTTTTTT. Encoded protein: CAGRAGTSDTGELFF. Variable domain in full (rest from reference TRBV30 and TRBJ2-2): SQTIHQWPATLVQPVGSPLSLECTVEGTSNPNLYWYRQAAGRGLQLLFYSVGIGQISSEVPQNLSASRPQDRQFILSSKKLLLSDSGFYLCAGRAGTSDTGELFFGEGSRLTVL.

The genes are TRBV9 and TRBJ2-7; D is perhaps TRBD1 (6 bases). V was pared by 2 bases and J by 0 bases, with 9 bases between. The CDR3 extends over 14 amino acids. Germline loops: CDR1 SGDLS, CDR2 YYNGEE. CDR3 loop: CASSVRGNSYEQYF. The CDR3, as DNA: TGTGCCAGCAGCGTTAGGGGGAACTCCTACGAGCAGTACTTC. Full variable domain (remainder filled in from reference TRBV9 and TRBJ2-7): DSGVTQTPKHLITATGQRVTLRCSPRSGDLSVYWYQQSLDQGLQFLIQYYNGEERAKGNILERFSAQQFPDLHSELNLSSLELGDSALYFCASSVRGNSYEQYFGPGTRLTVT.

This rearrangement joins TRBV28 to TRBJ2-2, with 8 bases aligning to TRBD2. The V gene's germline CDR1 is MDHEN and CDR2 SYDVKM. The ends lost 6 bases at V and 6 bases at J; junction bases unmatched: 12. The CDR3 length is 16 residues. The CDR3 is CASRRTGGPTAGELFF. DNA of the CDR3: TGTGCCAGCAGACGGACGGGGGGGCCTACGGCCGGGGAGCTGTTTTTT.

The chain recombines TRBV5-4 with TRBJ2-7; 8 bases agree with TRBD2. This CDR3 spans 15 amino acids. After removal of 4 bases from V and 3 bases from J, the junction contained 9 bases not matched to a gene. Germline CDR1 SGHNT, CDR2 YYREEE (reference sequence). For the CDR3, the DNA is TGTGCCAGCAGCCCCGGACTAGCAGCCAGCTACGAGCAGTACTTC. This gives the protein CASSPGLAASYEQYF.